Following are 17 T cell receptor beta chains from one sample sequenced in a study of long-term antiretroviral therapy in people with HIV. Survey level was the resolution at which the v3.0 immunoSEQ assay ran. Data came from immunoSEQ multiplex PCR; TCRdb stores just in-frame clones and leaves some out. This sample yields around 29,000 clones, of which 70% to 90% are seen a single time; about 8% belongs to the top ten. Here the sequenced sample was unsorted PBMCs, taken 3.2 years before starting antiretroviral therapy. All receptors come from a man aged 45-60 years with HIV.

The CDR3 DNA sequence: TGTGCCAGCAGCTTAGACCGGAGGGGCTACACCTTC. Its protein product is CASSLDRRGYTF. The chain employs TRBV7-6 and TRBJ1-2; no firm D call. Germline CDR1 reads SGHVS; CDR2 reads FNYEAQ. The V and J ends lost 1 base and 8 bases respectively, with 8 bases between them. The CDR3 is made up of 12 amino acids.

This clone was recorded only once. CDR3 protein: CAISEAGTEAFF. The CDR3 nucleotides read TGTGCCATCAGTGAGGCGGGCACTGAAGCTTTCTTT. The V call is TRBV10-3, the J call TRBJ1-1; D uncertain. V was trimmed by 2 bases and J by 4 bases, leaving 5 bases between them. CDR1 is ENHRY, CDR2 SYGVKD, per germline. This CDR3 has 12 residues.

The chain recombines TRBV30 with TRBJ1-1; 9 nucleotides align to TRBD1. The CDR3 length is 12 residues. V was clipped by 7 bases and J by 5 bases; unmatched bases: 5. Germline CDR1 GTSNPN, CDR2 SVGIG (reference sequence). CDR3 sequence: CASRTGETEAFF. For the CDR3, the DNA is TGTGCCTCAAGGACAGGGGAAACTGAAGCTTTCTTT.

The rearrangement uses TRBV6-6 and TRBJ1-2; the D is unclear. The CDR3 is 15 residues long. V was clipped by 6 bases and J by 7 bases, with 21 bases between them. CDR1 and CDR2 (germline): MNHNY, SVGAGI (reference sequence). The CDR3 reads CASRNRNGPRRGYTF. The CDR3 coding sequence is TGTGCCAGCAGAAACAGAAACGGCCCTAGGCGTGGCTACACCTTC.

The J gene is TRBJ2-5, the V gene TRBV9; D might be TRBD1 (6 bases). V was trimmed by 0 bases and J by 5 bases, leaving 11 bases between them. Germline V gene lookup returns CDR1 SGDLS and CDR2 YYNGEE. The CDR3 has 14 amino acids. The CDR3 DNA follows: TGTGCCAGCAGCGTAGTGGGGGCTGGGGAGACCCAGTACTTC. Protein: CASSVVGAGETQYF.

The V call is TRBV18, the J call TRBJ2-5, with 14 bases matching TRBD2. This CDR3 spans 17 amino acids. Per germline, CDR1 KGHSH and CDR2 LQKENI. J was trimmed by 1 base and V by 5 bases; bases with no gene match: 6. CDR3 DNA sequence: TGTGCCAGCTCAACGGGACTAGCGGGAGCCAGCCAAGAGACCCAGTACTTC. Encoded protein: CASSTGLAGASQETQYF.

This chain uses TRBV15 with TRBJ1-6; D unclear. From germline, CDR1 is LNHNV and CDR2 YYDKDF (reference sequence). V was cut by 6 bases and J by 3 bases, with 9 bases left in between. This CDR3 is built from 14 residues. CDR3 coding DNA: TGTGCCACCAGGGGCGGGAACTATAATTCACCCCTCCACTTT. This gives the protein CATRGGNYNSPLHF.

The CDR3 reads CASRLIVNGRWRGYTF. The CDR3 nucleotides are TGTGCCAGCAGACTAATCGTAAATGGCAGGTGGCGAGGCTACACCTTC. The chain carries TRBV11-2 and TRBJ1-2, with D unresolved. V lost 6 bases and J 8 bases, leaving 25 bases between the germline ends. Germline V gives CDR1 SGHAT, CDR2 FQNNGV. This CDR3 contains 16 residues.

V usage is TRBV5-4 and J usage is TRBJ2-1; the match to TRBD2 covers 10 bases. Germline V gene sequence: CDR1 SGHNT, CDR2 YYREEE (reference sequence). Germline trimming cut 5 bases from V and 7 bases from J; bases unmatched to any gene: 12. The CDR3 extends over 16 amino acids. The CDR3: CASSYRAGGLENEQFF. Written as DNA, the CDR3 is TGTGCCAGCAGTTATAGAGCGGGAGGGCTGGAGAATGAGCAGTTCTTC.

The chain uses TRBV5-4 and TRBJ2-1; the D gene could be TRBD1 or TRBD2 (5 bases each). V lost 4 bases, J lost 7 bases, and 9 bases lay in between. CDR1 and CDR2 (germline): SGHNT, YYREEE (reference sequence). This CDR3 spans 12 amino acids. The CDR3 spells CASSRDQNEQFF. The DNA for the CDR3 is TGTGCCAGCAGCAGGGACCAAAATGAGCAGTTCTTC. The whole variable domain, filled in from reference TRBV5-4 and TRBJ2-1, reads ETGVTQSPTHLIKTRGQQVTLRCSSQSGHNTVSWYQQALGQGPQFIFQYYREEENGRGNFPPRFSGLQFPNYSSELNVNALELDDSALYLCASSRDQNEQFFGPGTRLTVL.

The gene calls are TRBV7-9 and TRBJ2-3; D is unresolved. Germline V gene lookup returns CDR1 SEHNR and CDR2 FQNEAQ (reference sequence). This CDR3 is 12 amino acids long. V was pared by 1 base and J by 7 bases, with 6 bases between. In DNA, the CDR3 is TGTGCCAGCAGCTTAGGAACGAATACGCAGTATTTT. Amino acid sequence: CASSLGTNTQYF. Complete variable domain (other parts from reference TRBV7-9 and TRBJ2-3): DTGVSQNPRHKITKRGQNVTFRCDPISEHNRLYWYRQTLGQGPEFLTYFQNEAQLEKSRLLSDRFSAERPKGSFSTLEIQRTEQGDSAMYLCASSLGTNTQYFGPGTRLTVL.

The chain joins TRBV6-1 to TRBJ2-7; unclear D gene. The CDR3 length is 13 residues. Trimming removed 3 bases at V and 3 bases at J, with 9 bases between. Looked up from germline, CDR1 is MNHNS and CDR2 is SASEGT. CDR3 protein: CASSEPAYYEQYF. The CDR3 DNA sequence: TGTGCCAGCAGTGAGCCGGCCTACTACGAGCAGTACTTC.

The chain has TRBV9 and TRBJ2-7; 7 nucleotides agree with TRBD1. There are 15 residues in the CDR3. Trimming removed 3 bases from V and 0 bases from J; junction bases left unmatched: 6. CDR1 is SGDLS, CDR2 YYNGEE, per germline. As DNA, the CDR3 is TGTGCCAGCAGCGCGAAGGGACAGAGCTCCTACGAGCAGTACTTC. Its protein is CASSAKGQSSYEQYF. The variable domain in full, with the rest retrieved from reference TRBV9 and TRBJ2-7, is DSGVTQTPKHLITATGQRVTLRCSPRSGDLSVYWYQQSLDQGLQFLIQYYNGEERAKGNILERFSAQQFPDLHSELNLSSLELGDSALYFCASSAKGQSSYEQYFGPGTRLTVT.

This clone appeared a few times. J is TRBJ2-7 and V is TRBV11-2; no reliable D call. V shed 1 base and J shed 3 bases, with 10 bases lying between them. The CDR3 covers 14 residues. Germline CDR1 and CDR2: SGHAT and FQNNGV. The CDR3: CASSLAMSYYEQYF. CDR3 bases: TGTGCCAGCAGCTTAGCTATGTCCTACTACGAGCAGTACTTC. The full variable domain, in which reference TRBV11-2 and TRBJ2-7 provide the parts outside the CDR3, is EAGVAQSPRYKIIEKRQSVAFWCNPISGHATLYWYQQILGQGPKLLIQFQNNGVVDDSQLPKDRFSAERLKGVDSTLKIQPAKLEDSAVYLCASSLAMSYYEQYFGPGTRLTVT.

The chain recombines TRBV6-5 with TRBJ2-7; D remains unclear. The CDR3 is 11 residues long. The V and J ends lost 2 bases and 9 bases respectively, with 8 bases between them. Germline V CDR1 and CDR2: MNHEY, SVGAGI. The CDR3 region is CASSYGPWQYF. The CDR3 DNA reads as TGTGCCAGCAGTTACGGACCATGGCAGTACTTC.

The chain combines TRBV7-2 with TRBJ1-5; D uncertain. The CDR3 loop spans 15 amino acids. Deletions cut 3 bases from V and 2 bases from J, with 11 bases between. Germline CDR1 and CDR2: SGHTA and FQGNSA. The CDR3: CASSLMGNGNQPQHF. The CDR3 region has the DNA TGTGCCAGCAGCTTGATGGGGAACGGCAATCAGCCCCAGCATTTT.

This chain joins TRBV30 and TRBJ1-4; D is perhaps TRBD1 (5 bases). V was trimmed by 0 bases and J by 3 bases, leaving 14 bases between them. The CDR3 totals 16 residues. Per germline, CDR1 GTSNPN and CDR2 SVGIG (reference sequence). The DNA of the CDR3 is TGTGCCTGGAGTGTCCCTGAGGGGCGAGCTAATGAAAAACTGTTTTTT. Protein sequence: CAWSVPEGRANEKLFF. Based on the CDR3 plus reference TRBV30 and TRBJ1-4, the full variable domain is SQTIHQWPATLVQPVGSPLSLECTVEGTSNPNLYWYRQAAGRGLQLLFYSVGIGQISSEVPQNLSASRPQDRQFILSSKKLLLSDSGFYLCAWSVPEGRANEKLFFGSGTQLSVL.